This record covers a single T cell receptor beta chain. Per the authors' pipeline: It was from reference gene primer amplification that nucleated cell counts were estimated. Data came from immunoSEQ multiplex PCR; TCRdb stores just in-frame clones and leaves some out. From that table come the V and J calls and clone size; the DNA was used to work out D and trimming. This sample has just over 15,000 clones, with around 82% found just once. This sample was included in a study of blood T cell repertoires in COVID-19. Overall study context: The study drew acute and convalescent COVID-19 samples from the United States, Italy and Spain.

Germline trimming cut 5 bases from V and 4 bases from J; bases unmatched to any gene: 12. In germline, CDR1 is SGHNT, CDR2 YENEEA. The length of the CDR3 is 16 residues. This TCR was sampled from a human donor in a cohort sampled during active COVID-19. The V gene is TRBV11-3, the J gene TRBJ2-7; 9 nucleotides agree with TRBD1. Sample: peripheral blood. The DNA for the CDR3 is TGTGCCAGCAGCCTCCCCGGACAGGGGAGGATGTACGAGCAGTACTTC. Amino acids: CASSLPGQGRMYEQYF. Full variable domain (remainder filled in from reference TRBV11-3 and TRBJ2-7): EAGVVQSPRYKIIEKKQPVAFWCNPISGHNTLYWYLQNLGQGPELLIRYENEEAVDDSQLPKDRFSAERLKGVDSTLKIQPAELGDSAVYLCASSLPGQGRMYEQYFGPGTRLTVT.